Listed below are T cell receptor beta chains from one sample, sequenced in a study of beta chain features in type 1 diabetes. TCRdb keeps only in-frame clones here, not all; method: immunoSEQ multiplex PCR. The data contain some 270,000 clones, under 13% of them singletons. Sequenced material: naive CD4+ T cells from blood. These receptors were collected from a man younger than 45 with type 1 diabetes. Each CDR3 is given with its conserved first and last residue. The order of the fields is CDR3 DNA, CDR3 protein, J gene, clone size, D gene, V gene. The D gene is left open where the match is weak. Clone size appears in some rows only: once, few, many, or a class for an expanded clone.

cdr3_nt: TGCGCCAGCAAACTCGGGGACAGGGGGACCTACGAGCAGTACTTC; cdr3_aa: CASKLGDRGTYEQYF; j_call: TRBJ2-7; clone_size: few; d_call: TRBD1; v_call: TRBV5-1
cdr3_nt: TGTGCCAGCAGTTTATTGGGGGGTGAGGATCAGCCCCAGCATTTT; cdr3_aa: CASSLLGGEDQPQHF; j_call: TRBJ1-5; clone_size: NA; d_call: NA; v_call: TRBV28
cdr3_nt: TGTGCCAGCAGCTATTACCAGAATACGCAGTATTTT; cdr3_aa: CASSYYQNTQYF; j_call: TRBJ2-3; clone_size: NA; d_call: NA; v_call: TRBV7-2
cdr3_nt: TGCGCCAGCAGCTCCCAGGAGATCTGGACAGGGGAGGATACGCAGTATTTT; cdr3_aa: CASSSQEIWTGEDTQYF; j_call: TRBJ2-3; clone_size: once; d_call: TRBD1; v_call: TRBV5-1
cdr3_nt: TGTGCCAGCAGCTTGTGGGAGAATTCACCCCTCCACTTT; cdr3_aa: CASSLWENSPLHF; j_call: TRBJ1-6; clone_size: few; d_call: NA; v_call: TRBV5-6
cdr3_nt: TGTGCCAGCGCCTTAGCGAGCGGGAATCCAGATACGCAGTATTTT; cdr3_aa: CASALASGNPDTQYF; j_call: TRBJ2-3; clone_size: few; d_call: TRBD2; v_call: TRBV2
cdr3_nt: TGTGCCAGCAGCTTTCGAGGCAGGGGCCGCGAAAAACTGTTTTTT; cdr3_aa: CASSFRGRGREKLFF; j_call: TRBJ1-4; clone_size: few; d_call: NA; v_call: TRBV11-2
cdr3_nt: TGCGCCAGCAGCCCACTAGCCGTAGCAACAGATACGCAGTATTTT; cdr3_aa: CASSPLAVATDTQYF; j_call: TRBJ2-3; clone_size: few; d_call: NA; v_call: TRBV4-3
cdr3_nt: TGTGCCAGCAGCGTTTCCGGGACTGCAGCCTACGAGCAGTACTTC; cdr3_aa: CASSVSGTAAYEQYF; j_call: TRBJ2-7; clone_size: NA; d_call: NA; v_call: TRBV9
cdr3_nt: TGTGCCAGCAGCTTAGGGGCCGCCCAGGGCCTGTTTTTT; cdr3_aa: CASSLGAAQGLFF; j_call: TRBJ1-4; clone_size: few; d_call: NA; v_call: TRBV7-9
cdr3_nt: TGTGCCAGCAGCCAAAAAGATACGCAGTATTTT; cdr3_aa: CASSQKDTQYF; j_call: TRBJ2-3; clone_size: NA; d_call: NA; v_call: TRBV2
cdr3_nt: TGCAGCGTCGGGACAGGGAGCACAGATACGCAGTATTTT; cdr3_aa: CSVGTGSTDTQYF; j_call: TRBJ2-3; clone_size: few; d_call: TRBD1; v_call: TRBV29-1
cdr3_nt: TGTGCCAGTAGTGTGGGGACAACAGATACGCAGTATTTT; cdr3_aa: CASSVGTTDTQYF; j_call: TRBJ2-3; clone_size: few; d_call: NA; v_call: TRBV19
cdr3_nt: TGTGCCACCAGCAGAGATAAGAGCTACGAGCAGTACTTC; cdr3_aa: CATSRDKSYEQYF; j_call: TRBJ2-7; clone_size: few; d_call: NA; v_call: TRBV15
cdr3_nt: TGTGCCAGCAGAGGGACAGGCACAGATACGCAGTATTTT; cdr3_aa: CASRGTGTDTQYF; j_call: TRBJ2-3; clone_size: few; d_call: TRBD1; v_call: TRBV2
cdr3_nt: TGTGCCAGCAGGAGGGAGTTGGCCGGGGAGCTGTTTTTT; cdr3_aa: CASRRELAGELFF; j_call: TRBJ2-2; clone_size: few; d_call: NA; v_call: TRBV6-1
cdr3_nt: TGTGCCAGCAGTGACTCGGGGAGCTCCTACAATGAGCAGTTCTTC; cdr3_aa: CASSDSGSSYNEQFF; j_call: TRBJ2-1; clone_size: NA; d_call: NA; v_call: TRBV6-4
cdr3_nt: TGTGCCAGCAGTCCGACAGGGGCTCTCACTGAAGCTTTCTTT; cdr3_aa: CASSPTGALTEAFF; j_call: TRBJ1-1; clone_size: few; d_call: TRBD1; v_call: TRBV28
cdr3_nt: TGCGCCAGCAGCCAAGATAGGGGTGCGGGGAGATTTTACGAGCAGTACTTC; cdr3_aa: CASSQDRGAGRFYEQYF; j_call: TRBJ2-7; clone_size: few; d_call: NA; v_call: TRBV4-1
cdr3_nt: TGTGCCAGCAACTTGGGACTAGCGGGGGGAAAGACCCAGTACTTC; cdr3_aa: CASNLGLAGGKTQYF; j_call: TRBJ2-5; clone_size: few; d_call: TRBD2; v_call: TRBV5-4
cdr3_nt: TGCAGCGTGATCACAGGGTCTAATTCACCCCTCCACTTT; cdr3_aa: CSVITGSNSPLHF; j_call: TRBJ1-6; clone_size: NA; d_call: NA; v_call: TRBV29-1
cdr3_nt: TGTGCCAGCAGCGGGTCTAGCGCCACTCTTCGGAATGAGCAGTTCTTC; cdr3_aa: CASSGSSATLRNEQFF; j_call: TRBJ2-1; clone_size: few; d_call: NA; v_call: TRBV9
cdr3_nt: TGTGCCAGCAGCCCGCAGGGCGGCTCTGGAAACACCATATATTTT; cdr3_aa: CASSPQGGSGNTIYF; j_call: TRBJ1-3; clone_size: few; d_call: NA; v_call: TRBV7-2
cdr3_nt: TGTGCCAGCAGGGGGGCGCAGCACCAAGAGACCCAGTACTTC; cdr3_aa: CASRGAQHQETQYF; j_call: TRBJ2-5; clone_size: NA; d_call: NA; v_call: TRBV11-1
cdr3_nt: TGTGCCAGCAGCACTTTCAGGGGGTTAGAATATGGCTACACCTTC; cdr3_aa: CASSTFRGLEYGYTF; j_call: TRBJ1-2; clone_size: few; d_call: TRBD1; v_call: TRBV11-2
cdr3_nt: TGTGCCAGCAGCGTAGGGGACAGCCACACTGAAGCTTTCTTT; cdr3_aa: CASSVGDSHTEAFF; j_call: TRBJ1-1; clone_size: NA; d_call: TRBD1; v_call: TRBV9
cdr3_nt: TGCAGCGCCGGCGGTAGAGGGGGAAACACCATATATTTT; cdr3_aa: CSAGGRGGNTIYF; j_call: TRBJ1-3; clone_size: NA; d_call: NA; v_call: TRBV29-1
cdr3_nt: TGTGCCTGGAGTGGTGGGGGGGGACAGCCCCAGCATTTT; cdr3_aa: CAWSGGGGQPQHF; j_call: TRBJ1-5; clone_size: NA; d_call: NA; v_call: TRBV30
cdr3_nt: TGTGCCAGTAGTGGGAGGGGGACCGGGGAGCTGTTTTTT; cdr3_aa: CASSGRGTGELFF; j_call: TRBJ2-2; clone_size: few; d_call: NA; v_call: TRBV19
cdr3_nt: TGTGCCAGCAGCCCCCCTTCAGGAAACCAGTACTTC; cdr3_aa: CASSPPSGNQYF; j_call: TRBJ2-5; clone_size: NA; d_call: NA; v_call: TRBV4-2
cdr3_nt: TGTGCCAGCAGCCTTTATCACACAGGGGACGGCTACGAGCAGTACTTC; cdr3_aa: CASSLYHTGDGYEQYF; j_call: TRBJ2-7; clone_size: NA; d_call: TRBD1; v_call: TRBV4-2
cdr3_nt: TGTGCCAGCAGGATCAGGGCTGATGAAAAACTGTTTTTT; cdr3_aa: CASRIRADEKLFF; j_call: TRBJ1-4; clone_size: NA; d_call: NA; v_call: TRBV6-6
cdr3_nt: TGTGCCAGCAGTCCCGGGAACGCCTATGGCTACACCTTC; cdr3_aa: CASSPGNAYGYTF; j_call: TRBJ1-2; clone_size: few; d_call: NA; v_call: TRBV28
cdr3_nt: TGCAGTGCTCCCCGCGTAGAGACCCAGTACTTC; cdr3_aa: CSAPRVETQYF; j_call: TRBJ2-5; clone_size: few; d_call: NA; v_call: TRBV20-1
cdr3_nt: TGCGCCAGCAGCTTGGGCGCGACTAGCGGGGCAGATACGCAGTATTTT; cdr3_aa: CASSLGATSGADTQYF; j_call: TRBJ2-3; clone_size: few; d_call: TRBD2; v_call: TRBV5-1
cdr3_nt: TGTGCCATCAGTGGACGGGAAAATTCACCCCTCCACTTT; cdr3_aa: CAISGRENSPLHF; j_call: TRBJ1-6; clone_size: NA; d_call: NA; v_call: TRBV6-5
cdr3_nt: TGCGCCAGCAGCTTGGTTGCAGGGGCCCATGAGCAGTTCTTC; cdr3_aa: CASSLVAGAHEQFF; j_call: TRBJ2-1; clone_size: NA; d_call: NA; v_call: TRBV5-1
cdr3_nt: TGCAGTGCTAAGAGAGATGGCTACACCTTC; cdr3_aa: CSAKRDGYTF; j_call: TRBJ1-2; clone_size: few; d_call: NA; v_call: TRBV20-1
cdr3_nt: TGCAGCGTTGTCGCGGGGACAGGGGGAGAGACCCAGTACTTC; cdr3_aa: CSVVAGTGGETQYF; j_call: TRBJ2-5; clone_size: NA; d_call: TRBD1; v_call: TRBV29-1
cdr3_nt: TGTGCCAGCAGTGCTCCTACAGGGCGGAGGACTGAAGCTTTCTTT; cdr3_aa: CASSAPTGRRTEAFF; j_call: TRBJ1-1; clone_size: few; d_call: NA; v_call: TRBV25-1
cdr3_nt: TGTGCCAGCAGCTTAATGGCGGGGGGAATAGATACGCAGTATTTT; cdr3_aa: CASSLMAGGIDTQYF; j_call: TRBJ2-3; clone_size: NA; d_call: TRBD2; v_call: TRBV7-3
cdr3_nt: TGTGCCAGCAGCCTAACAGGGAAAGATACGCAGTATTTT; cdr3_aa: CASSLTGKDTQYF; j_call: TRBJ2-3; clone_size: few; d_call: NA; v_call: TRBV7-2
cdr3_nt: TGCGCCAGCAGCCGGGGGGACAGGGAACAAGAGACCCAGTACTTC; cdr3_aa: CASSRGDREQETQYF; j_call: TRBJ2-5; clone_size: NA; d_call: TRBD1; v_call: TRBV5-1
cdr3_nt: TGTGCCAGCAGCCAAGTAGCGGGGGGGTACAATGAGCAGTTCTTC; cdr3_aa: CASSQVAGGYNEQFF; j_call: TRBJ2-1; clone_size: few; d_call: TRBD2; v_call: TRBV4-2
cdr3_nt: TGTGCCAGCAGCTTGGGGCCGGGGGTGACCTACAATGAGCAGTTCTTC; cdr3_aa: CASSLGPGVTYNEQFF; j_call: TRBJ2-1; clone_size: few; d_call: NA; v_call: TRBV5-6
cdr3_nt: TGTGCCAGCTCACCAGTGGGGAGAGAAAAACTGTTTTTT; cdr3_aa: CASSPVGREKLFF; j_call: TRBJ1-4; clone_size: NA; d_call: NA; v_call: TRBV18
cdr3_nt: TGTGCCAGCAGCTTAGGGGGTTCGGGACAGGGACTCGAGCAGTACTTC; cdr3_aa: CASSLGGSGQGLEQYF; j_call: TRBJ2-7; clone_size: NA; d_call: TRBD1; v_call: TRBV7-6
cdr3_nt: TGTGCCAGCAGCAGGACTAGCGGGGGGCGAGGAGGAGATACGCAGTATTTT; cdr3_aa: CASSRTSGGRGGDTQYF; j_call: TRBJ2-3; clone_size: NA; d_call: TRBD2; v_call: TRBV2
cdr3_nt: TGTGCCAGCACCATAGGGGTGGAAAAACTGTTTTTT; cdr3_aa: CASTIGVEKLFF; j_call: TRBJ1-4; clone_size: NA; d_call: NA; v_call: TRBV7-9
cdr3_nt: TGTGCCAGCGTCCGGTGGGCCTCTGGGGCCAACGTCCTGACTTTC; cdr3_aa: CASVRWASGANVLTF; j_call: TRBJ2-6; clone_size: NA; d_call: NA; v_call: TRBV11-2
cdr3_nt: TGTGCCACCAGCAGAGATCCGGGGGTGTATCAGCCCCAGCATTTT; cdr3_aa: CATSRDPGVYQPQHF; j_call: TRBJ1-5; clone_size: NA; d_call: NA; v_call: TRBV15
cdr3_nt: TGTGCCAGCAGCGAGGACAGGGGAGCTTTCTTT; cdr3_aa: CASSEDRGAFF; j_call: TRBJ1-1; clone_size: NA; d_call: TRBD1; v_call: TRBV7-9
cdr3_nt: TGTGCCAGCTCACCACCGTTAGCACGGAGCAATGAGCAGTTCTTC; cdr3_aa: CASSPPLARSNEQFF; j_call: TRBJ2-1; clone_size: few; d_call: NA; v_call: TRBV18
cdr3_nt: TGTGCCAGCACCTTAACAGGGATGAACACTGAAGCTTTCTTT; cdr3_aa: CASTLTGMNTEAFF; j_call: TRBJ1-1; clone_size: few; d_call: NA; v_call: TRBV9